The clone carrying this T cell receptor (beta chain) occurred a few times. What it recognizes is unknown. Each sorted fraction was over 95% pure. These data belong to a study of beta chain features in type 1 diabetes. Points from the study as a whole: PCR might favor shorter templates, but any such skew would affect patients and controls equally.

Of the isolated RNA, all was reverse transcribed, and so the sequenced material was expressed TCRB transcripts. TCRdb's copy holds only in-frame clones and misses some; the assay was immunoSEQ multiplex PCR. The table lists under 300,000 clones, roughly 8% of them singletons. There are 15 residues in the CDR3. Germline values: CDR1 SQVTM, CDR2 ANQGSEA. Trimming took off 2 bases at V and 0 bases at J, with 12 bases between the two ends. The gene calls are TRBV29-1 and TRBJ2-3, with no clear D. This receptor was obtained from a woman aged 18-29 years in good health. Sequencing used central memory CD4+ T cells from blood. CDR3 residues: CSVEPAGVSTDTQYF. The CDR3 nucleotides are TGCAGCGTTGAACCTGCAGGAGTTAGCACAGATACGCAGTATTTT.